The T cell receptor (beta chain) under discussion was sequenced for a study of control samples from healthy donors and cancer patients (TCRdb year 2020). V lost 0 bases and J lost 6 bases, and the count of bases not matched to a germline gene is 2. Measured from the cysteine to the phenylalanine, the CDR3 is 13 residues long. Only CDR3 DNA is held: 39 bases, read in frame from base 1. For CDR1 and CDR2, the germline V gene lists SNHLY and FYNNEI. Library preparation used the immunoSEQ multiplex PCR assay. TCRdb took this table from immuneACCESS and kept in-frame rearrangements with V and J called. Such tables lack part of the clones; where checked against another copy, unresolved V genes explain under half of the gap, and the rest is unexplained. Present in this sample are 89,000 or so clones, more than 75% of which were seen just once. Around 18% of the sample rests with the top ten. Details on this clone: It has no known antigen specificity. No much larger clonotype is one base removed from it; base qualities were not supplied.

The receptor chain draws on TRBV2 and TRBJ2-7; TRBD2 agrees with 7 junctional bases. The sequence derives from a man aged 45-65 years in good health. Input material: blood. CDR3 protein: CASSEAPGGEQYF. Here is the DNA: TGTGCCAGCAGTGAAGCGCCGGGGGGCGAGCAGTACTTC.